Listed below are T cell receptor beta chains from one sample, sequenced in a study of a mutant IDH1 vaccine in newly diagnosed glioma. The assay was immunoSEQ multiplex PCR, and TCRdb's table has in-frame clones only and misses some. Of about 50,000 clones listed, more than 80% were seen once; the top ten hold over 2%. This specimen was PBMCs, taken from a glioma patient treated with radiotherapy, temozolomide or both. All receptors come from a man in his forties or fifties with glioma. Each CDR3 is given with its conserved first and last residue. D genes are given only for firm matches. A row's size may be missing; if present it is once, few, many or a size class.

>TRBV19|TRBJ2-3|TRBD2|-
CASSPGLAVRRTSSTDTQYF
TGTGCCAGTAGTCCAGGACTAGCGGTGCGGCGCACTTCTAGCACAGATACGCAGTATTTT
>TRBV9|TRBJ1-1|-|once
CASSPSGGRDTEAFF
TGTGCCAGCAGCCCTAGTGGGGGGCGAGACACTGAAGCTTTCTTT
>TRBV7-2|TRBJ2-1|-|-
CASSSRERPYNEQFF
TGTGCCAGCAGCTCCCGGGAGAGGCCCTACAATGAGCAGTTCTTC
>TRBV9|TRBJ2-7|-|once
CASSVERVLSYEQYF
TGTGCCAGCAGCGTAGAAAGGGTCCTCTCCTACGAGCAGTACTTC
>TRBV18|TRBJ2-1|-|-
CASSPRAVINEQFF
TGTGCCAGCTCCCCGAGGGCCGTCATCAATGAGCAGTTCTTC
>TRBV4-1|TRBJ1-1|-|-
CASSQGGWGRNTEAFF
TGCGCCAGCAGCCAAGGGGGTTGGGGTCGGAACACTGAAGCTTTCTTT
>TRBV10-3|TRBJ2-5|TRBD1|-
CAIRTGQQETQYF
TGTGCCATCAGGACGGGACAGCAAGAGACCCAGTACTTC
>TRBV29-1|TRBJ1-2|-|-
CSVEQSYGYTF
TGCAGCGTGGAACAGTCCTATGGCTACACCTTC
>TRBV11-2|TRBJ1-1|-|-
CASSWTEANTEAFF
TGTGCCAGCAGCTGGACAGAGGCGAACACTGAAGCTTTCTTT
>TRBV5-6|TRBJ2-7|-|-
CASSLRGWYEQYF
TGTGCCAGCAGCTTGCGGGGTTGGTACGAGCAGTACTTC
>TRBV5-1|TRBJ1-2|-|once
CASSLGPEASYGYTF
TGCGCCAGCAGCTTGGGGCCCGAGGCTAGCTATGGCTACACCTTC
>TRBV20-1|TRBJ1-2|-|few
CSARVRDYTF
TGCAGTGCTAGGGTCCGGGACTACACCTTC
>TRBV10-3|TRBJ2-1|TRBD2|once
CAIKTSGIGEQFF
TGTGCCATCAAAACTAGCGGGATCGGTGAGCAGTTCTTC
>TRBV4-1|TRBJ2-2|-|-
CASSQVRVVTGELFF
TGCGCCAGCAGCCAAGTTCGCGTCGTCACCGGGGAGCTGTTTTTT
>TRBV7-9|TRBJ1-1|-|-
CASSLYMNTEAFF
TGTGCCAGCAGCCTATACATGAACACTGAAGCTTTCTTT
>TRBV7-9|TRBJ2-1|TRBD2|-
CASRGGSYNEQFF
TGTGCCAGCAGGGGGGGGTCCTACAATGAGCAGTTCTTC
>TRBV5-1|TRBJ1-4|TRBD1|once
CASSLGTARTNEKLFF
TGCGCCAGCAGCCTAGGGACAGCCAGAACTAATGAAAAACTGTTTTTT
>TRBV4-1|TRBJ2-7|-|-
CASSQEEGFYEQYF
TGCGCCAGCAGCCAAGAAGAGGGATTCTACGAGCAGTACTTC
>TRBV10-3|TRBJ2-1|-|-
CAISESGSLEQFF
TGTGCCATCAGTGAGTCTGGTTCGCTTGAGCAGTTCTTC
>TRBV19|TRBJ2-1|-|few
CASSIDHLRGGHEQFF
TGTGCCAGTAGTATAGACCACCTAAGGGGGGGCCATGAGCAGTTCTTC
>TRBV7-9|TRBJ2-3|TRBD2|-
CASSGPSGRASDTQYF
TGTGCCAGCAGCGGCCCTAGTGGGAGGGCCTCAGATACGCAGTATTTT
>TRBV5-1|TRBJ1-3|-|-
CASSLGQTSSGNTIYF
TGCGCCAGCAGCTTGGGGCAGACGAGCTCTGGAAACACCATATATTTT
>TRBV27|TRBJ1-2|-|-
CASSLSGAEGYTF
TGTGCCAGCAGTCTCTCAGGGGCGGAGGGCTACACCTTC
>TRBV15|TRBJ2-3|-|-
CATTQGDTDTQYF
TGTGCCACCACACAGGGTGACACAGATACGCAGTATTTT
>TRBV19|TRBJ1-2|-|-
CASKAGPVDYGYTF
TGTGCCAGTAAGGCGGGCCCGGTGGACTATGGCTACACCTTC
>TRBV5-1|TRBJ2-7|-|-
CASSPGWGLYEQYF
TGCGCCAGCTCCCCGGGGTGGGGGCTCTACGAGCAGTACTTC
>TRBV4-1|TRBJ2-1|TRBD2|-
CASSQAGTSRKQFF
TGCGCCAGCAGCCAAGCCGGGACTAGCCGTAAGCAGTTCTTC
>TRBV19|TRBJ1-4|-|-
CASSPVQYIQNEKLFF
TGTGCCAGTAGTCCGGTTCAGTATATCCAAAATGAAAAACTGTTTTTT
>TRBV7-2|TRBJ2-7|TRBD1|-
CASSALPGQTYEQYF
TGTGCCAGCAGCGCGTTGCCGGGACAGACCTACGAGCAGTACTTC
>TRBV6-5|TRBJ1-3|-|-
CASSYGRATGNTIYF
TGTGCCAGCAGTTACGGCAGGGCCACGGGAAACACCATATATTTT
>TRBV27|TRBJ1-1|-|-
CASTYAQGYTEAFF
TGTGCCAGCACTTACGCACAGGGATACACTGAAGCTTTCTTT
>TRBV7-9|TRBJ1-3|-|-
CASIQSSGNTIYF
TGTGCCAGCATCCAGAGCTCTGGAAACACCATATATTTT
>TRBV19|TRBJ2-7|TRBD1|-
CASSRDRWGEQYF
TGTGCCAGTAGTCGGGACAGGTGGGGTGAGCAGTACTTC
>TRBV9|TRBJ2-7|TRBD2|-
CASRSSSGIGEQYF
TGTGCCAGCAGGTCCTCTAGCGGGATAGGCGAGCAGTACTTC
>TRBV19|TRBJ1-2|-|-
CASSPQSQGPIGGYTF
TGTGCCAGTAGTCCTCAGTCCCAGGGCCCTATCGGTGGCTACACCTTC
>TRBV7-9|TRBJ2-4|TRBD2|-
CASSLVGGGKNIQYF
TGTGCCAGCAGCTTGGTTGGGGGGGGCAAAAACATTCAGTACTTC
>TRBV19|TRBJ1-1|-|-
CASSITRDTEAFF
TGTGCCAGTAGTATCACCAGGGACACTGAAGCTTTCTTT
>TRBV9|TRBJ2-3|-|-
CASTPGPPSTDTQYF
TGTGCCAGCACGCCGGGACCCCCGAGCACAGATACGCAGTATTTT
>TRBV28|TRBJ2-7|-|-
CATAGLNEQYF
TGTGCCACGGCAGGCTTGAATGAGCAGTACTTC
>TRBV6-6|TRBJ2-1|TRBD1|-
CASSLSSIRGNNEQFF
TGTGCCAGCAGTCTTAGCTCAATCAGGGGGAACAATGAGCAGTTCTTC
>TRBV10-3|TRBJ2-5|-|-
CAISDPGRKQETQYF
TGTGCCATCAGCGATCCGGGACGCAAGCAAGAGACCCAGTACTTC